Following are 27 T cell receptor beta chains from one sample sequenced in a study of T cells after yellow fever vaccination. TCRdb re-derived calls from the 5' RACE reads in MiXCR, one entry per CDR3 protein. The profile shows around 250,000 distinct CDR3 sequences, about 7% of them singletons. This specimen was CD4+ T cells sorted from PBMCs, taken 15 days after the yellow fever booster vaccination. These receptor sequences come from a man aged 25 to 40 who received the YFV17D yellow fever vaccine.

This clonotype was observed at least ten times. The chain has TRBV20-1 and TRBJ1-3, with D uncertain. There are 12 residues in the CDR3. The germline V gene has CDR1 DFQATT and CDR2 SNEGSKA (reference sequence). V shed 5 bases and J shed 2 bases, with 7 bases lying between them. The CDR3 loop reads CSAELTGNTIYF. The CDR3 DNA reads TGCAGTGCTGAGCTCACTGGAAACACCATATATTTT.

The chain employs TRBV23-1 and TRBJ2-5; D possibly corresponds to TRBD1 (8 bases). TRBV23-1 is designated an ORF whose function remains uncertain. With 1 base removed from V and 4 bases from J, the gap between germline ends came to 19 bases. This CDR3 region has 17 residues. This chain's CDR3 is CASSQWGGTGRGETQYF. The CDR3 DNA reads TGCGCCAGCAGTCAATGGGGGGGGACAGGCAGGGGAGAGACCCAGTACTTC.

The chain recombines TRBV3-1 with TRBJ2-3; TRBD2 matches at 7 bases. Germline values: CDR1 LGHDT, CDR2 YNNKEL (reference sequence). This CDR3 contains 17 residues. J gave up 2 bases and V 0 bases, and 8 bases lay outside the gene matches. This CDR3 reads CASSQDRASGLTDTQYF. In nucleotides, the CDR3 is TGTGCCAGCAGCCAAGATCGGGCTAGCGGCCTCACAGATACGCAGTATTTT.

Many counts were recorded for this clonotype. The chain carries TRBV7-2 and TRBJ2-3; D possibly corresponds to TRBD2 (6 bases). This CDR3 is 14 amino acids long. The V gene's germline CDR1 is SGHTA and CDR2 FQGNSA. V lost 7 bases to trimming and J lost 1 base, with 12 bases between them. The CDR3 DNA reads as TGTGCCAGCATTCGAGCGGGCGGCACAGATACGCAGTATTTT. Amino acid sequence: CASIRAGGTDTQYF. The full variable domain, completed using reference TRBV7-2 and TRBJ2-3, is GAGVSQSPSNKVTEKGKDVELRCDPISGHTALYWYRQSLGQGLEFLIYFQGNSAPDKSGLPSDRFSAERTGGSVSTLTIQRTQQEDSAVYLCASIRAGGTDTQYFGPGTRLTVL.

The CDR3, as DNA: TGTGCCATCAGTGAGTCAGGCTCTAACACAGATACGCAGTATTTT. Translating it yields CAISESGSNTDTQYF. The chain links TRBV10-3 to TRBJ2-3; no firm D call. This CDR3 region has 15 residues. The V gene's germline CDR1 is ENHRY and CDR2 SYGVKD. The V gene lost 0 bases and the J gene lost 2 bases, with 9 bases spanning the gap.

This clonotype was seen a few times. The CDR3: CASSPRSVRWQYF. The CDR3 DNA sequence: TGTGCCAGCAGCCCAAGGTCCGTTCGCTGGCAGTACTTC. The genes are TRBV7-2 and TRBJ2-7; D is uncertain. Germline V gene data show CDR1 as SGHTA and CDR2 as FQGNSA. Trimming stripped 5 bases from V and 9 bases from J, with 17 bases between. The CDR3 covers 13 residues.

The V gene is TRBV7-6, the J gene TRBJ2-1, with TRBD2 matching 11 bases. CDR1 and CDR2 from the germline V gene are SGHVS and FNYEAQ. With 5 bases clipped from V and 9 bases from J, the junction kept 9 bases outside the gene matches. The CDR3 sequence is 15 residues long. The DNA for the CDR3 is TGTGCCAGCAGCCAGACTAGCGGGAATCTTGGTGAGCAGTTCTTC. As protein: CASSQTSGNLGEQFF.

This clonotype was counted a few times. V gene TRBV7-2 combines with J gene TRBJ2-3; TRBD1 matches 10 bases. CDR1 is SGHTA, CDR2 FQGNSA, per germline. Unmatched junction bases numbered 8, after V lost 3 bases and J lost 11 bases. This CDR3 has 14 residues. The chain's CDR3 is CASSFDRGRVQQYF. In DNA, the CDR3 is TGTGCCAGCAGCTTCGACAGGGGGCGGGTCCAGCAGTATTTT.

This clonotype was observed a handful of times. This chain connects TRBV5-1 to TRBJ2-2; 8 bases match TRBD1. Germline loops: CDR1 SGHRS, CDR2 YFSETQ. There are 16 residues in the CDR3. V lost 4 bases to trimming and J lost 1 base; unmatched junction nucleotides: 6. The CDR3 here is CASSTWGQENTGELFF. The CDR3 nucleotides read TGCGCCAGCAGCACGTGGGGACAGGAGAACACCGGGGAGCTGTTTTTT.

V usage is TRBV20-1 and J usage is TRBJ2-5, with a possible D match to TRBD1 (5 bases). Germline CDR1 is DFQATT and CDR2 is SNEGSKA (reference sequence). V was clipped by 3 bases and J by 2 bases, with 13 bases between them. The CDR3 length is 14 residues. CDR3 in DNA: TGCAGTGCTAGGGGGCGGAAGGCTCAAGAGACCCAGTACTTC. Protein: CSARGRKAQETQYF.

This clonotype was counted ten times or more. The chain employs TRBV20-1 and TRBJ2-3, with TRBD2 identical over 10 bases. V lost 4 bases, J lost 4 bases, and 8 bases stayed unmatched. Looked up from germline, CDR1 is DFQATT and CDR2 is SNEGSKA (reference sequence). This CDR3 region has 15 residues. CDR3 in DNA: TGCAGTGCTACTAGCGGGGGTGTCCGCCCAGATACGCAGTATTTT. It translates to CSATSGGVRPDTQYF.

The chain is built from TRBV4-3 and TRBJ2-3; weak D call: TRBD2 (6 bases). The CDR3 totals 15 residues. V lost 1 base and J 1 base, leaving 9 bases between the germline ends. Germline V gives CDR1 LGHNA, CDR2 YSLEER. The CDR3 protein is CASSQGVAGTDTQYF. CDR3 nucleotides: TGCGCCAGCAGCCAAGGGGTAGCGGGCACAGATACGCAGTATTTT.

The chain is built from TRBV5-1 and TRBJ2-4; D is ambiguous. CDR3 size: 17 residues. The germline V and J ends were trimmed by 0 bases and 1 base, with 14 bases remaining between them. Germline CDR1 reads SGHRS; CDR2 reads YFSETQ. As DNA, the CDR3 is TGCGCCAGCAGCTTGGCCCCGCTAGATTCCGCCAAAAACATTCAGTACTTC. It yields the protein CASSLAPLDSAKNIQYF.

The chain has TRBV12-3 or TRBV12-4 and TRBJ2-7; weak D call: TRBD1 (6 bases). V shed 7 bases and J shed 5 bases, with 18 bases lying between them. The CDR3 loop spans 14 amino acids. The CDR3: CASKLTGSENEQYF. CDR3 DNA: TGTGCCAGCAAACTAACAGGGTCGGAAAACGAGCAGTACTTC.

This clonotype was counted a few times. The chain employs TRBV5-5 and TRBJ2-2; D is possibly TRBD1 (5 bases). CDR3 size: 14 residues. Trimming removed 4 bases at V and 3 bases at J, with 10 bases between. Germline values: CDR1 SGHKS, CDR2 YYEKEE (reference sequence). The DNA for the CDR3 is TGTGCCAGCAGCGTTGACAGTTACACCGGGGAGCTGTTTTTT. Translating gives CASSVDSYTGELFF.

This clonotype was recorded many times. V and J are TRBV5-5 and TRBJ1-1; no firm D call. Germline V CDR1 and CDR2: SGHKS, YYEKEE (reference sequence). The CDR3 is 13 residues long. V was cut by 1 base and J by 5 bases, with 9 bases left in between. The DNA for the CDR3 is TGTGCCAGCAGCTTGCTCCGGGAGACTGAAGCTTTCTTT. Translating it yields CASSLLRETEAFF.

This clonotype has just a few counts. The chain's CDR3 is CASSFVPDTGELFF. The CDR3 region has the DNA TGTGCCAGCAGCTTTGTCCCAGACACCGGGGAGCTGTTTTTT. The chain has TRBV5-5 and TRBJ2-2; no firm D call. CDR1 and CDR2 (germline): SGHKS, YYEKEE (reference sequence). There are 14 residues in the CDR3. Trimming took off 2 bases at V and 3 bases at J, with 8 bases between the two ends.

The rearrangement links TRBV6-1 to TRBJ2-5, with TRBD1 matching 7 bases. Trimming removed 6 bases from V and 2 bases from J; junction bases left unmatched: 6. CDR1 is MNHNS, CDR2 SASEGT, per germline. This CDR3 has 14 amino acids. In DNA form, the CDR3 reads TGTGCCAGCAGACCCTGGGGACAGCAAGAGACCCAGTACTTC. Translating it yields CASRPWGQQETQYF.

This clonotype was detected ten times or more. The V gene is TRBV27, the J gene TRBJ1-5, with 8 bases that match TRBD1. The V and J ends lost 3 bases and 2 bases, in that order; junction bases with no gene match: 3. Germline lookup yields CDR1 MNHEY and CDR2 SMNVEV (reference sequence). The CDR3 covers 15 residues. The CDR3 DNA sequence: TGTGCCAGCAGTTTGGCACAGGGGGGCAATCAGCCCCAGCATTTT. Its protein is CASSLAQGGNQPQHF.

Comment on this clonotype: One end of the junction is discordant with germline, which a read error may explain. The chain is built from TRBV6-2 or TRBV6-3 and TRBJ1-1; no reliable D call. Germline-derived CDR1 and CDR2 are MNHEY and SVGEGT. The CDR3 totals 12 residues. Written as DNA, the CDR3 is TGTGCCAGCAGTTACTCGAGTCTCAACGGAGACTTT. As protein: CASSYSSLNGDF.

Written as DNA, the CDR3 is TGTGCCAGCAGTTTCTCGACAGGGAGAAATTCACCCCTCCACTTT. It yields the protein CASSFSTGRNSPLHF. The genes are TRBV27 and TRBJ1-6; the match to TRBD1 covers 7 bases. The CDR3 length is 15 residues. Germline assignment: CDR1 MNHEY and CDR2 SMNVEV (reference sequence). Losses at the gene ends were 3 bases for V and 7 bases for J; bases not matched to a gene: 6.

This sequence joins TRBV7-2 and TRBJ2-7; 7 bases map to TRBD1. Germline trimming cut 3 bases from V and 9 bases from J; bases unmatched to any gene: 5. From germline, CDR1 is SGHTA and CDR2 FQGNSA. The CDR3 sequence is 12 residues long. The CDR3 nucleotides read TGTGCCAGCAGCTTGGACAGGTTCGGGCAGTACTTC. Translating gives CASSLDRFGQYF.

This clonotype was recorded many times. This chain joins TRBV20-1 and TRBJ2-3; D is tentatively TRBD1 or TRBD2 (6 bases each). The V gene lost 4 bases and the J gene lost 4 bases, with 21 bases spanning the gap. This CDR3 is 16 amino acids long. Germline V lookup: CDR1 DFQATT, CDR2 SNEGSKA (reference sequence). The CDR3 spells CSATERGASMADTQYF. CDR3 in DNA: TGCAGTGCTACCGAAAGGGGGGCTAGTATGGCAGATACGCAGTATTTT.

This clonotype was recorded a few times. The CDR3, as DNA: TGCGCCAGCAGCTGGAAAGGACAGGAAGAGACCCAGTACTTC. Translating gives CASSWKGQEETQYF. The rearrangement joins TRBV5-1 to TRBJ2-5; 7 nucleotides line up with TRBD1. The CDR3 totals 14 residues. V trimming: 3 bases; J trimming: 3 bases; junction bases outside the gene matches: 5. CDR1 and CDR2 from the germline V gene are SGHRS and YFSETQ. The complete variable domain, with remaining parts taken from reference TRBV5-1 and TRBJ2-5, reads KAGVTQTPRYLIKTRGQQVTLSCSPISGHRSVSWYQQTPGQGLQFLFEYFSETQRNKGNFPGRFSGRQFSNSRSEMNVSTLELGDSALYLCASSWKGQEETQYFGPGTRLLVL.

The sample holds many counts of this clonotype. This chain uses TRBV27 with TRBJ2-2; tentatively, D is TRBD2 (5 bases). CDR1 and CDR2 (germline): MNHEY, SMNVEV (reference sequence). This CDR3 is built from 16 residues. Trimming removed 7 bases at V and 5 bases at J, with 20 bases between. CDR3 protein: CASKSSFRTGTGELFF. The CDR3 bases are TGTGCCAGCAAATCCTCCTTTAGGACGGGGACCGGGGAGCTGTTTTTT.

The rearrangement links TRBV24-1 to TRBJ2-1; 14 bases agree with TRBD2. Germline V gene sequence: CDR1 KGHDR, CDR2 SFDVKD. The J segment lost 6 bases and the V segment lost 4 bases, leaving 7 bases of the junction unmatched. This CDR3 spans 17 amino acids. The CDR3 DNA is TGTGCCACCAGTGACTTGGGACTAGCGGGAGAGGGCAATGAGCAGTTCTTC. Its protein is CATSDLGLAGEGNEQFF.

Many counts were recorded for this clonotype. This chain joins TRBV6-6 and TRBJ2-7; D is undetermined. The V and J ends lost 9 bases and 0 bases respectively, with 12 bases between them. Germline values: CDR1 MNHNY, CDR2 SVGAGI (reference sequence). The CDR3 is 13 residues long. CDR3 coding DNA: TGTGCCAGTCGTAAGACTGGCTCCTACGAGCAGTACTTC. Protein sequence: CASRKTGSYEQYF.